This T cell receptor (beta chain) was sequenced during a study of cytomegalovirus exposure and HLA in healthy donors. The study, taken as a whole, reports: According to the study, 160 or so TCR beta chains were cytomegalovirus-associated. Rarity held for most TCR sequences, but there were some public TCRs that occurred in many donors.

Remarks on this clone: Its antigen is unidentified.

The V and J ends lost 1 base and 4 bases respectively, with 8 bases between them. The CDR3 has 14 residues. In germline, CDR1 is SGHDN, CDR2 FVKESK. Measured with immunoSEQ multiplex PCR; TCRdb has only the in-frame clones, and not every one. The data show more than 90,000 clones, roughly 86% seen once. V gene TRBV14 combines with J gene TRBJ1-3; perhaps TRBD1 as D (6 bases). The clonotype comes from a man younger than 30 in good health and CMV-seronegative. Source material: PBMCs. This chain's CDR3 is CASSQAQGGNTIYF. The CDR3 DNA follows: TGTGCCAGCAGCCAAGCACAGGGCGGAAACACCATATATTTT.